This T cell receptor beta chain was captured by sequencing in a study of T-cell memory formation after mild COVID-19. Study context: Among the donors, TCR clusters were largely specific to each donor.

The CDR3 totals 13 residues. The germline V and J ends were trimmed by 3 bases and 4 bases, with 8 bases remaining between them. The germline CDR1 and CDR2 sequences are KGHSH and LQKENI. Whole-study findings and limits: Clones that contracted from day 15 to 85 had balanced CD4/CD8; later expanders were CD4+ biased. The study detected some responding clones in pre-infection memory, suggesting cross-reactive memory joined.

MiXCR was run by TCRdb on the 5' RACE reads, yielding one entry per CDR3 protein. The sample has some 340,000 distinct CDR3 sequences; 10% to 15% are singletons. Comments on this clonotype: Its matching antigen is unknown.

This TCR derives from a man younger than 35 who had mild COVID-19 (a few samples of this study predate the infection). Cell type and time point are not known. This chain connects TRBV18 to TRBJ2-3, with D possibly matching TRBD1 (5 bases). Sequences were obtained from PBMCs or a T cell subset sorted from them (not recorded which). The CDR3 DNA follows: TGTGCCAGCTCACCTGACAGTTCAGATACGCAGTATTTT. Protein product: CASSPDSSDTQYF.